Listed below are T cell receptor beta chains from one sample, sequenced in a study of monozygotic twins with cystic fibrosis. Assay used: immunoSEQ multiplex PCR; TCRdb lists only in-frame clones, some missing. The sample holds 8,000 to 10,000 clones; 91% are singletons and the top ten take 5.4%. The sequenced sample was blood. Receptor source: a boy aged 2 to 10 with cystic fibrosis. The CDR3 runs from the conserved cysteine through the conserved F or W. The order of the fields is D gene, J gene, V gene, CDR3 protein. A D gene is named only where the DNA matches it firmly.

>TRBD2|TRBJ2-1|TRBV30
CAWSVELAGAYNEQFF
>.|TRBJ1-6|TRBV11-2
CASSLGGNLSPLHF
>.|TRBJ1-2|TRBV13
CASSLGLSGAGGYTF
>.|TRBJ1-6|TRBV13
CASSSRLSEHNSPLHF
>TRBD2|TRBJ2-4|TRBV7-2
CASSSSLAGGRYF
>TRBD1|TRBJ1-6|TRBV18
CASSPGQAVHSPLHF
>.|TRBJ1-2|TRBV11-2
CASSRTSNYGYTF
>.|TRBJ2-5|TRBV6-1
CASTPSVTYQETQYF
>.|TRBJ2-7|TRBV19
CASSITHREVYEQYF
>TRBD2|TRBJ2-2|TRBV5-4
CASSIGTSYTGELFF
>TRBD1|TRBJ1-6|TRBV2
CASSGQGKNSPLHF
>.|TRBJ1-3|TRBV19
CASSIDSEISGNTIYF
>TRBD1|TRBJ1-2|TRBV2
CASRTGVYGYTF
>.|TRBJ2-7|TRBV5-1
CASSLGLSSYEQYF
>TRBD1|TRBJ1-2|TRBV19
CASSPRDRVNYGYTF
>TRBD1|TRBJ2-1|TRBV5-4
CASSSPGQSRYEQFF
>.|TRBJ2-1|TRBV4-2
CASSQEPSSYNEQFF
>.|TRBJ2-3|TRBV11-3
CASSLGGGLDTQYF
>.|TRBJ2-2|TRBV6-4
CASSLEQLAGELFF
>TRBD2|TRBJ2-5|TRBV6-5
CASSLGLAETQYF
>TRBD2|TRBJ2-5|TRBV2
CASSEGSGGAFGLETQYF
>.|TRBJ1-4|TRBV9
CASSVALTVNEKLFF
>.|TRBJ1-1|TRBV9
CASSPSTGEAFF
>.|TRBJ2-6|TRBV7-6
CASSPLPGAGANVLTF
>TRBD1|TRBJ1-6|TRBV5-1
CASTLHGQGGSPLHF
>.|TRBJ2-3|TRBV7-3
CASSSPPDTQYF
>TRBD2|TRBJ2-1|TRBV9
CASSGKQGLAYNEQFF
>.|TRBJ1-2|TRBV7-2
CASSLVVTEGDYGYTF
>.|TRBJ1-2|TRBV5-1
CASSLGQLDYGYTF
>TRBD1|TRBJ2-5|TRBV29-1
CSVSLRDSRLETQYF
>.|TRBJ2-3|TRBV5-6
CASSLNTDTQYF
>.|TRBJ1-1|TRBV5-8
CASSPGFTEAFF
>TRBD1|TRBJ2-7|TRBV5-4
CASSFELGPRDSTYEQYF
>TRBD1|TRBJ1-1|TRBV6-5
CASTQTGADTEAFF
>.|TRBJ1-1|TRBV5-1
CASSSEVRASNTEAFF
>TRBD1|TRBJ1-1|TRBV6-1
CASSETLGWDRDTEAFF
>.|TRBJ1-2|TRBV7-3
CASSLTPQYGYTF
>TRBD1|TRBJ1-1|TRBV7-9
CASSQQGWGNTEAFF
>.|TRBJ2-1|TRBV5-1
CASSSGLTNEQFF
>TRBD2|TRBJ2-3|TRBV7-3
CASSLMTSGGTDTQYF
>.|TRBJ1-5|TRBV4-3
CASSQDHGTNQPQHF
>TRBD2|TRBJ2-5|TRBV9
CASSARLAQETQYF
>.|TRBJ2-6|TRBV4-3
CASSQGPGTSGANVLTF
>.|TRBJ1-1|TRBV6-5
CASGRENTEAFF
>TRBD1|TRBJ1-2|TRBV9
CASRQGYGYTF
>.|TRBJ2-3|TRBV6-4
CASSVQAHTDTQYF
>TRBD1|TRBJ1-3|TRBV10-3
CAISRGQGSGNTIYF
>TRBD1|TRBJ1-1|TRBV4-1
CASSQQGASNTEAFF
>.|TRBJ1-2|TRBV4-1
CASSKAEENYGYTF
>.|TRBJ2-5|TRBV5-4
CASSPNQETQYF
>TRBD2|TRBJ2-5|TRBV4-3
CASSRGSGGGRETQYF
>TRBD1|TRBJ1-1|TRBV6-5
CASSPDRSWTEAFF